These 10 T cell receptor beta chains share one sample of origin, sequenced in a study of regulatory T cells in long-lasting Graves disease. Time point of the sample: persistent/refractory GD, antithyroid drugs over 5 years with positive TRAb. RNA extracted from PBMCs served as the sequencing template. The TCR beta library used iRepertoire HTBI primers with Arm-PCR amplification of CDR3. TCRdb called the multiplex PCR reads again in MiXCR, with one record for every CDR3 protein. The data hold a few hundred thousand distinct CDR3 sequences, with under 25% observed a single time. Sequencing was performed on peripheral blood mononuclear cells (PBMCs), taken when the disease was refractory, from a patient treated with antithyroid drugs. These receptors originate from a female donor with Graves disease.

Only a few counts were recorded for this clonotype. V gene TRBV12-3 or TRBV12-4 combines with J gene TRBJ2-6, with TRBD1 identical over 8 bases. With V trimmed by 2 bases and J by 14 bases, 5 bases remained unmatched. The CDR3 contains 13 residues. The CDR3 region is CASSLTGGLILTF. The CDR3 DNA reads TGTGCCAGCAGTTTAACAGGGGGTTTAATCCTGACTTTC.

The V gene is TRBV7-3, the J gene TRBJ2-1; 10 nucleotides match TRBD2. Germline CDR1 SGHTA, CDR2 FQGTGA. The CDR3 runs to 15 residues. The ends lost 4 bases at V and 8 bases at J; junction bases unmatched: 8. The CDR3 bases are TGTGCCAGCAGCTCGCTAGCGGGAGTTGGAGATGAGCAGTTCTTC. This codes for CASSSLAGVGDEQFF.

This clonotype was detected only a few times. This chain uses TRBV29-1 with TRBJ1-3, with D possibly TRBD1 on 5 matching bases. CDR1 is SQVTM, CDR2 ANQGSEA, per germline. This CDR3 is 16 amino acids long. The ends were cut back, 4 bases at V and 0 bases at J, with 16 bases in the middle. The CDR3 DNA sequence: TGCAGCGTTGCACTAGTCTGGCAGGGCTCTGGAAACACCATATATTTT. Its translation: CSVALVWQGSGNTIYF.

This clonotype was seen many times. The chain uses TRBV7-2 and TRBJ2-2, with no clear D. The V end was cut by 5 bases, the J end by 0 bases, with 7 bases between. The germline V gene has CDR1 SGHTA and CDR2 FQGNSA. This CDR3 region has 14 residues. The CDR3 region is CASSPYTNTGELFF. The DNA of the CDR3 is TGTGCCAGCAGCCCCTACACGAACACCGGGGAGCTGTTTTTT.

The CDR3 here is CASRTGRTSYEQYF. In nucleotides, the CDR3 is TGTGCCAGCAGAACAGGCCGTACCTCCTACGAGCAGTACTTC. The J gene is TRBJ2-7, the V gene TRBV19, with D possibly TRBD1 on 5 matching bases. The V gene's germline CDR1 is LNHDA and CDR2 SQIVND (reference sequence). The CDR3 runs to 14 residues. Trimming pared 9 bases from V and 0 bases from J, leaving 15 bases between. Based on the CDR3 plus reference TRBV19 and TRBJ2-7, the full variable domain is DGGITQSPKYLFRKEGQNVTLSCEQNLNHDAMYWYRQDPGQGLRLIYYSQIVNDFQKGDIAEGYSVSREKKESFPLTVTSAQKNPTAFYLCASRTGRTSYEQYFGPGTRLTVT.

This clonotype was seen a handful of times. The chain has TRBV27 and TRBJ2-5; the D is unclear. This CDR3 is 16 amino acids long. Trimming stripped 5 bases from V and 2 bases from J, with 18 bases between. From germline, CDR1 is MNHEY and CDR2 SMNVEV (reference sequence). The CDR3 sequence is CASSNQKRLNQETQYF. CDR3 nucleotides: TGTGCCAGCAGTAACCAAAAACGACTGAATCAAGAGACCCAGTACTTC.

This clonotype was observed many times. The rearrangement uses TRBV30 and TRBJ1-1, with D perhaps TRBD1 (6 bases). Germline-derived CDR1 and CDR2 are GTSNPN and SVGIG (reference sequence). Trimming took 2 bases from V and 7 from J, leaving 11 bases between them. The CDR3 is made up of 12 amino acids. CDR3 sequence reads: CAWSKGGYEAFF. DNA for the CDR3: TGTGCCTGGAGTAAGGGGGGATATGAAGCTTTCTTT.

Concerning this clonotype itself: A much larger clone sits a single nucleotide away, making a read error possible. J is TRBJ2-5 and V is TRBV10-3; D might be TRBD2 (6 bases). Germline values: CDR1 ENHRY, CDR2 SYGVKD. Trimming took 10 bases from V and 5 from J, leaving 17 bases between them. CDR3 length: 13 amino acids. The CDR3: CATKEGGEETQYF. The CDR3 nucleotides read TGTGCCACCAAGGAGGGCGGGGAGGAGACCCAGTACTTC.

The V call is TRBV29-1, the J call TRBJ2-3, with D possibly TRBD1 on 5 matching bases. Germline CDR1 reads SQVTM; CDR2 reads ANQGSEA. The CDR3 sequence is 15 residues long. The ends were cut back, 4 bases at V and 2 bases at J, with 16 bases in the middle. The CDR3 region is CSVGGGATDTDTQYF. In DNA, the CDR3 is TGCAGCGTTGGGGGTGGAGCGACAGACACAGATACGCAGTATTTT.

This chain links TRBV18 with TRBJ1-3, with 7 positions matching TRBD1. The CDR3 runs to 15 residues. Germline V gene data show CDR1 as KGHSH and CDR2 as LQKENI. With 4 bases clipped from V and 7 bases from J, the junction kept 10 bases outside the gene matches. CDR3 residues: CASSRQGPTINTIYF. CDR3 nucleotides: TGTGCCAGCTCACGACAGGGTCCGACGATCAACACCATATATTTT.